The T cell receptor (beta chain) under discussion was sequenced for a study of beta chain features in type 1 diabetes (dated by TCRdb to the late 2010s). Describing the broader study: Mean age, gender distribution, total cell number and subset yield were not different between patients and healthy donors. Across all samples, roughly 110,000,000 sorted cells were examined, and cell number per subset correlated strongly with RNA yield. The study compared the TCRB repertoires of sorted circulating CD4+ T cell subsets in recently diagnosed type 1 diabetes patients with those in matched healthy donors. Whereas all 30 or so donors provided naive and central memory subsets, regulatory and stem cell-like memory subsets were isolated from just 8 patients and roughly 8 healthy donors.

The entire amount of isolated RNA was reverse transcribed using the High Capacity cDNA Reverse Transcription Kit, so the sequenced TCRB transcripts were expressed ones. Naive, central memory and regulatory T cell samples underwent deep immunoSEQ sequencing, averaging around 4 million total reads per sample. Sorted cells were lysed in RLT buffer, and RNA was extracted using DNase-treated RNeasy Micro or Mini kits according to cell number. To prevent cross-contamination, every cell subset was processed on its own, while patient and healthy donor samples were processed together. The immunoSEQ multiplex PCR was used to amplify TCRB sequences from cDNA, yielding 87-bp fragments that span the CDR3 region. Sequencing of the amplicons was done on the Illumina HiSeq platform. On the study's bioinformatics: PCR bias was corrected computationally using synthetic template baselines, and reads within Hamming distance 2 were collapsed, with unmergeable singletons discarded. Reads were aligned to IMGT to assign V, D and J genes, CDR3 length, and insertions or deletions at six rearrangement sites. Within each subset, clonotype counts were normalized to sorted cell number, and only after that were true diversity and Gini coefficients computed with the tcR R package. The overlap coefficient, calculated on TCRB nucleotide sequences, was used to measure repertoire sharing. Out-of-frame TCRB sequences from naive cells were analyzed to stand in for the pre-selection repertoire. Not all clones reach the TCRdb copy of this immuneACCESS table, which keeps in-frame sequences only. Checked studies attribute under half of the gap to unresolved V genes and leave the rest unexplained. That table supplies the V and J calls and clone size; D and trimming were determined from the DNA. In all, the sample holds 150,000 to 200,000 clones, and roughly 60% of those were seen once. The top ten clones comprise approximately 0.09% of the sample.

In regard to this clone: Its recognized antigen is unknown. Base qualities are not recorded, but no much larger clone differs from it by a single base.

What the authors observed across the whole study: PCR may preferentially amplify shorter templates, but because patient and control samples were amplified and corrected together, any resulting skew would affect both groups equally. Because cDNA was sequenced instead of genomic DNA, highly expressing activated cells could be over-represented, though the groups showed no difference in activation or CD3 levels. Naive, central memory and regulatory TCRB repertoires appeared more similar among patients than among healthy donors. At VDJ recombination sites, patients with type 1 diabetes made fewer insertions and deleted more nucleotides, a pattern implying thymic rearrangement abnormalities. A moderate but significant shortening of TCRB CDR3 length was observed in type 1 diabetes patients in all four CD4+ subsets. Only small numbers of individuals were included in the HLA sub-analyses, which left unresolved whether HLA type had any influence on TCRB rearrangement.

The V end gives up 1 base and the J end 1 base, leaving 4 bases in the junction not matched to a gene. The germline V gene encodes CDR1 SEHNR and CDR2 FQNEAQ (reference sequence). The CDR3, from cysteine to phenylalanine, totals 15 residues. The read is trimmed to its CDR3 DNA, 45 bases read in frame from base 1. Each donor gave one peripheral blood draw, averaging around 0.11 L, which was collected into heparinised tubes. Naive, central memory, regulatory and stem cell-like memory CD4+ T cells were sorted on a BD FACSAria II using a panel including CD45RO, CCR7, CD25, CD127, CD95 and CD27. A purity above 95% was achieved for all sorted populations. PBMCs were isolated immediately by Lymphoprep density gradient centrifugation and stained directly without culture. To minimize batch effects, samples were stained and sorted in pairs, one healthy donor with one patient per experiment.

Input material: naive CD4+ T cells from blood. The cell subset or site label of this sample denotes: true naive CD4+ T cells. The clonotype comes from a man in his thirties or forties with type 1 diabetes. The rearrangement combines TRBV7-9 with TRBJ2-7; 7 junctional bases match TRBD2. The CDR3 protein is CASSLGTSQSYEQYF. In nucleotides, the sequence is TGTGCCAGCAGCTTAGGGACTAGTCAATCCTACGAGCAGTACTTC.